The TCR beta chain described here comes from a study of vaccination and CD4 T cells after COVID-19 (dated by TCRdb to 2021 to 2024). The study in broad terms: Every convalescent patient had a positive nasal swab PCR test for SARS-CoV-2, with mild disease in under ten patients and severe disease in one. The cultures were stimulated with overlapping spike peptide pools from SARS-CoV-2 and from the common cold coronaviruses HCoV-NL63, HCoV-OC43 and HCoV-229E. The spike-specific CD4+ TCR repertoire was compared before and after mRNA vaccination in under 11 COVID-19 convalescent patients and a handful of infection-naive healthy vaccine recipients. Control cultures used a CEFX viral epitope pool as positive control, an HIV-1 Nef peptide pool as negative control, or no peptide. Participants received two doses of either the Pfizer-BioNTech BNT162b2 vaccine (n=8) or the Moderna mRNA-1273 vaccine (n=2). Six males and four females were included in the convalescent cohort, with two Hispanic individuals, seven Caucasians, two Asians and one multiracial person represented. Post-COVID blood samples from convalescent patients were collected a median of roughly 100 days after diagnosis, with a range of roughly 35 to 180 days. Post-vaccine blood samples were taken a median of around 68 days after the second vaccine dose, with a range of 14 to 241 days. For three convalescent patients, samples were collected at an early post-vaccination timepoint (day 14) as well as at a late post-vaccination timepoint (days 161 to 241).

Explained via the paper, the time point label denotes: late sampling 161 to 241 days after vaccination in three convalescent patients. The label giving this sample's treatment or condition can be read as: approximately 9-day PBMC culture with coronavirus spike peptide pools or control peptides (ViraFEST assay). To expand antigen-specific T cells with peptide pools and then pick out the expanded clonotypes through TCR sequencing, the study relied on the ViraFEST assay. The convalescent patients' positive SARS-CoV-2 PCR tests were from March to December 2020, which was before the Alpha, Beta and Delta variants emerged in the United States. Each well held about 1.8 million PBMCs cultured with approximately 9.1 ug/ml peptide pools in IMDM containing 5% human AB serum and around 10 IU/ml IL-2. On days 3 and 7, half of the culture medium was replaced with fresh IL-2-containing medium. After around 11 days of culture, CD4+ T cells were isolated by negative selection with the EasySep CD4+ T cell isolation kit. PBMCs were separated from whole blood using Ficoll-Paque Plus gradient centrifugation and then either used fresh or cryopreserved at -140C. Culture conditions were generally each tested in triplicate wells.

The CDR3 starts with the cysteine, ends with the phenylalanine, and has 15 residues. Of all the DNA, just the CDR3 is kept, 45 bases in frame from base 1. The germline V and J ends show losses of 5 bases and 6 bases respectively, and no gene match explains 9 bases of the junction. As encoded in the germline V gene, CDR1 is MNHNS while CDR2 is SASEGT. Library prep was done by PCR. TCR sequencing of DNA from cultured CD4+ T cells used the Oncomine TCR Beta short-read assay at the Johns Hopkins FTIC core. The QIAamp micro DNA kit was used to extract genomic DNA from the cultured CD4+ T cells. The Oncomine TCR Beta libraries from cultured CD4+ T cells were pooled using unique dual indexes and then sequenced on an Illumina iSeq 100. Per the original workflow: Non-productive sequences were removed, and CDR3s not starting with C, not ending with F or W, or shorter than 7 amino acids were discarded. Antigen-specific clonotypes were identified using the MANAFEST web application through comparison of peptide-stimulated wells with reference and other culture wells. To be called positive, a clone needed an FDR below 0.05, an odds ratio above 5, and a productive frequency above 0.1% in at least two of three replicate wells. A clonotype counted as cross-reactive if it showed significant expansion both in the SARS-CoV-2 spike wells and in at least one common cold coronavirus spike condition. Levenshtein distances (stringdist) and unrooted phylogenetic trees (ape) in R version 3.6.1 were used to assess CDR3 homology. TCRdb cleaned the public reads at Q25 with fastp, built clones with MiXCR and kept in-frame beta chains. One record per CDR3 amino acid sequence lists the most common genes and DNA. The V and J calls here are based on TCRdb, not the publication. The sample profile shows 15,000 to 20,000 distinct CDR3 sequences; about 40% of them were found once. The ten biggest clones cover 15% to 20% of the sample.

General findings and caveats noted by the study authors: The number of convalescent patients in the study was relatively small, and the study did not examine early timepoints following natural infection. Among the post-vaccine SARS-CoV-2-reactive clones in convalescent patients, a median around 90% showed up only after vaccination, which suggests vaccine-specific priming. In convalescent patients, nearly all vaccine-specific clones (304 of 307) were found to be mono-reactive for SARS-CoV-2 spike rather than cross-reactive with common cold coronaviruses. Although the median number of SARS-CoV-2-reactive clonotypes went up from roughly 20 after infection to 35 to 40 after vaccination, the increase was not significant.

As for this clonotype: The target of this receptor is not known. Base-call qualities are not available, and no considerably larger clone is one nucleotide away.

The chain couples TRBV6-1 to TRBJ1-5, and 8 junctional nucleotides match TRBD1. Sequencing was performed on CD4+ T cells from blood, cultured in vitro, taken about 7 months after SARS-CoV-2 vaccination. This receptor was obtained from a human donor who had recovered from COVID-19. The sequenced DNA is TGTGCCAGCAGTCCCCCGGACAGGGAGGGTCAGCCCCAGCATTTT. This yields the protein CASSPPDREGQPQHF.